These 5 T cell receptor beta chains came from one sample sequenced in a study of cytomegalovirus exposure and HLA in healthy donors. Both 60 Vbeta primers and 13 Jbeta primers went into the PCR. Using immunoSEQ multiplex PCR, the repertoire was profiled, and TCRdb retains in-frame clones only, with some absent. The sample includes fewer than 80,000 clones, more than 60% of them seen just once. Sequenced: PBMCs. These receptors all come from a woman between 40 and 55 years old in good health and CMV-seropositive.

The chain has TRBV5-1 and TRBJ1-3; D perhaps matches TRBD1 (5 bases). Germline V gene lookup returns CDR1 SGHRS and CDR2 YFSETQ. The CDR3 has 17 residues. V was pared by 0 bases and J by 0 bases, with 13 bases between. The CDR3 spells CASSLGGRADSGNTIYF. The CDR3 bases are TGCGCCAGCAGCTTGGGCGGCAGGGCCGACTCTGGAAACACCATATATTTT.

The chain uses TRBV6-5 and TRBJ1-1, with 8 bases lining up with TRBD1. J was trimmed by 5 bases and V by 5 bases; bases with no gene match: 7. Germline CDR1 is MNHEY and CDR2 is SVGAGI. The CDR3 totals 14 residues. The CDR3 reads CASSPRQGRTEAFF. As DNA, the CDR3 is TGTGCCAGCAGTCCCCGACAGGGGAGAACTGAAGCTTTCTTT.

This clone was counted only a few times. The chain carries TRBV5-1 and TRBJ2-1; no firm D call. The V and J ends lost 0 bases and 4 bases respectively, with 8 bases between them. Per the germline V gene, CDR1 is SGHRS and CDR2 is YFSETQ. The CDR3 contains 14 residues. The CDR3 sequence: CASSLDLQYNEQFF. The CDR3 nucleotides read TGCGCCAGCAGCTTGGATTTGCAGTACAATGAGCAGTTCTTC. Variable domain in full (rest from reference TRBV5-1 and TRBJ2-1): KAGVTQTPRYLIKTRGQQVTLSCSPISGHRSVSWYQQTPGQGLQFLFEYFSETQRNKGNFPGRFSGRQFSNSRSEMNVSTLELGDSALYLCASSLDLQYNEQFFGPGTRLTVL.

J is TRBJ1-4 and V is TRBV5-6; a weak D match, TRBD1 (6 bases). CDR3 length: 15 residues. The V and J ends lost 4 bases and 4 bases respectively, with 14 bases between them. Germline V gene lookup returns CDR1 SGHDT and CDR2 YYEEEE. CDR3 sequence (DNA): TGTGCCAGCAGCCAGCAGGGGCGTAATAATGAAAAACTGTTTTTT. Translated, it gives CASSQQGRNNEKLFF.

This chain links TRBV7-8 with TRBJ2-3, with D possibly TRBD2 on 5 matching bases. Germline V gene sequence: CDR1 SGHVS, CDR2 FQNEAQ. CDR3 length: 16 residues. Trimming removed 5 bases at V and 2 bases at J, with 17 bases between. In DNA, the CDR3 is TGTGCCAGCAGCCCCCGCCCCGGAGGTAACACAGATACGCAGTATTTT. It specifies CASSPRPGGNTDTQYF.